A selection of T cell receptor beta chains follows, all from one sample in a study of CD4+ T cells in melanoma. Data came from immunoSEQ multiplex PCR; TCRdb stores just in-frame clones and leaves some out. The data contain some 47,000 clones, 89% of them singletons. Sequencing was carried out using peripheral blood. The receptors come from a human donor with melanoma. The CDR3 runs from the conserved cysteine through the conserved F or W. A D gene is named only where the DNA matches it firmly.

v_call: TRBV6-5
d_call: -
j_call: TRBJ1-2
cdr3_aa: CASSYSSNNYGYTF
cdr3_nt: TGTGCCAGCAGTTACTCAAGTAATAACTATGGCTACACCTTC

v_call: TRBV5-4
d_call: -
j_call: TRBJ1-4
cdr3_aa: CASSLQGRGEKLFF
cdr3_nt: TGTGCCAGCAGCTTACAAGGACGGGGTGAAAAACTGTTTTTT

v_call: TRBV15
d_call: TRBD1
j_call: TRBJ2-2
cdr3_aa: CATSSPGQGTGTGELFF
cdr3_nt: TGTGCCACCAGCAGCCCGGGACAGGGTACGGGCACCGGGGAGCTGTTTTTT

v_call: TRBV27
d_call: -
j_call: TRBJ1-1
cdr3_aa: CASSAGGNTEAFF
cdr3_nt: TGTGCCAGCAGTGCCGGGGGAAACACTGAAGCTTTCTTT

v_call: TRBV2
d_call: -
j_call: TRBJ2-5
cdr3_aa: CASSQETQYF
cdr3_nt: TGTGCCAGCAGCCAAGAGACCCAGTACTTC

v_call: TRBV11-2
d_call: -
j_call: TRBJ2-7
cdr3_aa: CASSSPPVTGAHRLDEQYF
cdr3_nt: TGTGCCAGCAGCTCCCCCCCGGTCACGGGCGCACATCGCCTGGACGAGCAGTACTTC

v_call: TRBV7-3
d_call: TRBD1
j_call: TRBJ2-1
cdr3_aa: CASSYGTGDINEQFF
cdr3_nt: TGTGCCAGCAGTTATGGGACAGGGGACATCAATGAGCAGTTCTTC

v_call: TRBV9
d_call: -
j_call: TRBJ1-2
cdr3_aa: CASSPGRPF
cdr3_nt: TGTGCCAGCAGCCCCGGGCGTCCCTTC

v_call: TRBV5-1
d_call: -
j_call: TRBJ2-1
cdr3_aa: CASSLGQYNEQFF
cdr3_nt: TGCGCCAGCAGCTTGGGACAGTACAATGAGCAGTTCTTC

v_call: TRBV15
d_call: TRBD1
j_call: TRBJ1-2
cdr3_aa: CATSRDKRTGLGYTF
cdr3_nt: TGTGCCACCAGCAGAGATAAAAGGACAGGGTTAGGCTACACCTTC

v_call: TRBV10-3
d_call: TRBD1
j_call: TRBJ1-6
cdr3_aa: CAISSDRDYSPLHF
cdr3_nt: TGTGCCATCAGTAGCGACAGGGATTATTCACCCCTCCACTTT

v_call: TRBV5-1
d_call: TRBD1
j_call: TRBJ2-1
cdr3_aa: CASFGGTGQATQFF
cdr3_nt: TGCGCCAGCTTTGGGGGGACGGGACAGGCTACGCAGTTCTTC

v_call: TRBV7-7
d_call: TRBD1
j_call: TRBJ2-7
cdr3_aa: CASSLDTGERQYF
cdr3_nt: TGTGCTAGCAGCTTGGACACAGGGGAGAGGCAGTACTTC

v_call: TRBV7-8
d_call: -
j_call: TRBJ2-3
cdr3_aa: CASSSDPLRELTDTQYF
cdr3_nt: TGTGCCAGCAGCTCGGACCCCCTCAGGGAGCTCACAGATACGCAGTATTTT